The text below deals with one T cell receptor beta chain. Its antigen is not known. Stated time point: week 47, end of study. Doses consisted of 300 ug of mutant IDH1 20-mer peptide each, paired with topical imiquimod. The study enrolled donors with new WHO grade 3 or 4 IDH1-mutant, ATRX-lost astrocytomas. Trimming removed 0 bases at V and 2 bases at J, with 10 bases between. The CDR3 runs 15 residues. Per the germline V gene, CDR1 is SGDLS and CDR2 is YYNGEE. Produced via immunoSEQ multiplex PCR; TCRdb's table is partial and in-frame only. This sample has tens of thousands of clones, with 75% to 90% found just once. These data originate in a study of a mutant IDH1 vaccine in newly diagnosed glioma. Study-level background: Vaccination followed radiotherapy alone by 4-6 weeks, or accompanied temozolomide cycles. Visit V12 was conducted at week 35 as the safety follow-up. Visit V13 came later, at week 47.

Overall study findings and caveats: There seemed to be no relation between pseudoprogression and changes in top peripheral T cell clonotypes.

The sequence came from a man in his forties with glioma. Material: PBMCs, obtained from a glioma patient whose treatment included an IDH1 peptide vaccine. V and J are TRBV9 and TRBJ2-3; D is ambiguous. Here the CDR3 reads CASSVGSFNTDTQYF. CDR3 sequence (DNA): TGTGCCAGCAGCGTAGGAAGTTTTAACACAGATACGCAGTATTTT.